The 8 T cell receptor beta chains given below trace back to one sample, sequenced in a study of blood T cell repertoires in COVID-19. TCRdb keeps only in-frame clones here, not all; method: immunoSEQ multiplex PCR. Among some 87,000 clones listed, under 80% were seen once. The sample was peripheral blood. The receptor set was obtained from an elderly woman with active or convalescent COVID-19.

Written as DNA, the CDR3 is TGTGCCAGCAGTGATTTAGGCAGGGCCAACACCGGGGAGCTGTTTTTT. This sequence encodes CASSDLGRANTGELFF. The chain is built from TRBV6-1 and TRBJ2-2, with D possibly being TRBD1 (5 bases). This CDR3 contains 16 residues. CDR1 MNHNS and CDR2 SASEGT come from the germline V gene. Between the trimmed V and J ends, which lost 3 bases and 2 bases, there was a span of 13 bases.

The chain links TRBV6-5 to TRBJ1-2; D might be TRBD1 (5 bases). CDR3 length: 14 amino acids. With 1 base removed from V and 5 bases from J, the gap between germline ends came to 11 bases. CDR1 and CDR2 from the germline V gene are MNHEY and SVGAGI. CDR3 in DNA: TGTGCCAGCAGTTACTTTGGGGGGTCGTATGGCTACACCTTC. It translates to CASSYFGGSYGYTF.

The CDR3 is CSVRGGGMNTEAFF. The CDR3, as DNA: TGCAGCGTTCGAGGAGGGGGCATGAACACTGAAGCTTTCTTT. The chain recombines TRBV29-1 with TRBJ1-1, with 7 bases lining up with TRBD1. Germline CDR1 and CDR2: SQVTM and ANQGSEA. This CDR3 region has 14 residues. After removal of 5 bases from V and 0 bases from J, the junction contained 6 bases not matched to a gene.

This clone was found a few times. The chain links TRBV30 to TRBJ2-1; tentative D call: TRBD1 (5 bases). The germline gives CDR1 GTSNPN, CDR2 SVGIG (reference sequence). Trimming removed 2 bases from V and 5 bases from J, with 13 bases in between. The CDR3 contains 14 residues. CDR3 nucleotide sequence: TGTGCCTGGAGTTACTCACTACAGGACAATGAGCAGTTCTTC. Its protein product is CAWSYSLQDNEQFF. The whole variable domain, filled in from reference TRBV30 and TRBJ2-1, reads SQTIHQWPATLVQPVGSPLSLECTVEGTSNPNLYWYRQAAGRGLQLLFYSVGIGQISSEVPQNLSASRPQDRQFILSSKKLLLSDSGFYLCAWSYSLQDNEQFFGPGTRLTVL.

V is TRBV6-1 and J is TRBJ1-6; D uncertain. Germline assignment: CDR1 MNHNS and CDR2 SASEGT. The germline V and J ends were trimmed by 3 bases and 16 bases, with 19 bases remaining between them. The CDR3 length is 14 residues. CDR3 loop: CASSDYGGKTKLHF. The CDR3 DNA reads TGTGCCAGCAGTGATTATGGCGGAAAGACGAAACTCCACTTT.

J is TRBJ2-5 and V is TRBV9, with 10 bases identical to TRBD2. There are 16 residues in the CDR3. V gave up 3 bases and J gave up 1 base; unmatched junction bases: 6. Germline CDR1 is SGDLS and CDR2 is YYNGEE. CDR3 coding DNA: TGTGCCAGCAGCGGAAGAAGCGGGGGGGCCCAAGAGACCCAGTACTTC. Its protein is CASSGRSGGAQETQYF.

The chain joins TRBV5-1 to TRBJ1-2; weak D call: TRBD1 (6 bases). The germline V and J ends were trimmed by 2 bases and 2 bases, with 10 bases remaining between them. The CDR3 runs to 14 residues. The germline CDR1 and CDR2 sequences are SGHRS and YFSETQ. This chain's CDR3 is CASSFSRGNYGYTF. The CDR3 bases are TGCGCCAGCAGCTTTAGCAGGGGAAACTATGGCTACACCTTC.

This chain connects TRBV9 to TRBJ2-5, with a tentative D call TRBD1 (5 bases). The CDR3 is 14 residues long. Trimming pared 0 bases from V and 3 bases from J, leaving 9 bases between. Germline-derived CDR1 and CDR2 are SGDLS and YYNGEE. CDR3 DNA: TGTGCCAGCAGCGTAGGGGGCAGAGAAGAGACCCAGTACTTC. Its protein product is CASSVGGREETQYF.